The 20 T cell receptor beta chains below come from one sample, sequenced in a study of blood T cell repertoires in COVID-19. TCRdb keeps only in-frame clones here, not all; method: immunoSEQ multiplex PCR. Among 110,000 or so clones listed, approximately 80% were seen once. Material: peripheral blood. The receptors derive from a man aged 45 to 65 with acute or convalescent COVID-19.

A few counts support this clone. V usage is TRBV20-1 and J usage is TRBJ2-7, with a possible D match to TRBD1 (5 bases). The V gene's germline CDR1 is DFQATT and CDR2 SNEGSKA (reference sequence). This CDR3 is built from 14 residues. The germline V and J ends were trimmed by 3 bases and 1 base, with 13 bases remaining between them. CDR3 sequence: CSASRGTRSYEQYF. The CDR3 DNA sequence: TGCAGTGCTAGTAGGGGCACCAGATCCTACGAGCAGTACTTC.

The chain links TRBV3-1 (or the pseudogene TRBV3-2) to TRBJ1-2; D unresolved. V was cut by 0 bases and J by 8 bases, with 7 bases left in between. Germline loops: CDR1 LGHDT, CDR2 YNNKEL (reference sequence). This CDR3 has 12 residues. The CDR3 DNA follows: TGTGCCAGCAGCCAAGACGTCCGGGGCTACACCTTC. Encoded protein: CASSQDVRGYTF.

The CDR3 here is CATSMTGGAGNTIYF. The CDR3, as DNA: TGTGCCACCTCGATGACAGGGGGTGCTGGAAACACCATATATTTT. This rearrangement joins TRBV7-8 to TRBJ1-3, with 9 bases lining up with TRBD1. The CDR3 contains 15 residues. The germline CDR1 and CDR2 sequences are SGHVS and FQNEAQ. Trimming cost V 10 bases and J 2 bases; bases outside gene matches: 9.

This chain connects TRBV19 to TRBJ2-1, with 10 bases aligning to TRBD1. V was clipped by 6 bases and J by 0 bases; unmatched bases: 2. This CDR3 has 15 residues. Germline V gene sequence: CDR1 LNHDA, CDR2 SQIVND (reference sequence). DNA of the CDR3: TGTGCCAGTAGGGGGACAGGGGTCTCCTACAATGAGCAGTTCTTC. Encoded protein: CASRGTGVSYNEQFF.

The gene calls are TRBV28 and TRBJ2-1; 7 bases fit TRBD2. V shed 4 bases and J 8 bases; nucleotides not matched to a gene: 11. This CDR3 contains 15 residues. Germline V CDR1 and CDR2: MDHEN, SYDVKM. The CDR3 sequence is CASSSAGKGSDEQFF. CDR3 sequence (DNA): TGTGCCAGCAGTTCAGCGGGAAAGGGTTCGGATGAGCAGTTCTTC.

The rearrangement joins TRBV2 to TRBJ1-5; TRBD1 is a possible D gene (6 bases). The CDR3 totals 15 residues. From germline, CDR1 is SNHLY and CDR2 FYNNEI. Trimming cost V 0 bases and J 7 bases, with 13 bases left between them. The chain's CDR3 is CASSEAEQGVQPQHF. Here the CDR3 DNA reads TGTGCCAGCAGTGAAGCCGAACAGGGCGTACAGCCCCAGCATTTT.

V is TRBV24-1 and J is TRBJ2-2; TRBD1 matches at 10 bases. Germline CDR1 is KGHDR and CDR2 is SFDVKD. CDR3 size: 15 residues. V shed 4 bases and J 7 bases; nucleotides not matched to a gene: 5. The CDR3 DNA is TGTGCCACCAGTGACCGGGACAGGGGATTCGGGGAGCTGTTTTTT. Translated: CATSDRDRGFGELFF.

The chain has TRBV28 and TRBJ2-2, with 10 bases aligning to TRBD2. The CDR3 has 18 amino acids. V shed 3 bases, J shed 5 bases, and the junction held 12 bases outside the gene matches. Per the germline V gene, CDR1 is MDHEN and CDR2 is SYDVKM. In DNA, the CDR3 is TGTGCCAGCAGTTTGCGAAGTTCTAGCGGGAGTTGGACCGGGGAGCTGTTTTTT. It codes for CASSLRSSSGSWTGELFF.

V gene TRBV18 combines with J gene TRBJ2-1; 7 nucleotides align to TRBD1. The germline V gene has CDR1 KGHSH and CDR2 LQKENI. CDR3 length: 15 amino acids. Trimming removed 5 bases from V and 1 base from J; junction bases left unmatched: 5. DNA of the CDR3: TGTGCCAGCTCAGCCGGGACAGTTTCCTACAATGAGCAGTTCTTC. Translating it yields CASSAGTVSYNEQFF. Supplemented by reference TRBV18 and TRBJ2-1, the full variable domain reads NAGVMQNPRHLVRRRGQEARLRCSPMKGHSHVYWYRQLPEEGLKFMVYLQKENIIDESGMPKERFSAEFPKEGPSILRIQQVVRGDSAAYFCASSAGTVSYNEQFFGPGTRLTVL.

V gene TRBV6-5 combines with J gene TRBJ2-2, with a tentative D call TRBD1 (5 bases). Per germline, CDR1 MNHEY and CDR2 SVGAGI. The CDR3 loop spans 15 amino acids. The V gene lost 2 bases and the J gene lost 1 base, with 8 bases spanning the gap. DNA for the CDR3: TGTGCCAGCAGTTACAAAGGGGTGAACACCGGGGAGCTGTTTTTT. The encoded protein is CASSYKGVNTGELFF.

The V call is TRBV6-4, the J call TRBJ2-1, with D tentatively TRBD2 (6 bases). This CDR3 has 15 residues. The V gene lost 6 bases and the J gene lost 3 bases, with 15 bases spanning the gap. The germline V gene has CDR1 MRHNA and CDR2 SNTAGT. The CDR3 DNA reads TGTGCCAGCAGCGAGGCGGGGAAAAACTACAATGAGCAGTTCTTC. Residues: CASSEAGKNYNEQFF.

The rearrangement links TRBV15 to TRBJ2-7, with D maybe TRBD2 (5 bases). Germline V gene lookup returns CDR1 LNHNV and CDR2 YYDKDF (reference sequence). Trimming removed 5 bases from V and 5 bases from J, with 16 bases in between. This CDR3 is 14 amino acids long. The CDR3 coding sequence is TGTGCCACCAGCCCCCGGGTCTACGGGGACGAGCAGTACTTC. This sequence encodes CATSPRVYGDEQYF.

The chain joins TRBV19 to TRBJ1-1, with TRBD1 identical over 8 bases. The CDR3 covers 12 residues. V shed 4 bases, J shed 8 bases, and the junction held 3 bases outside the gene matches. Germline V gene data show CDR1 as LNHDA and CDR2 as SQIVND (reference sequence). The chain's CDR3 is CASSTRQGEAFF. CDR3 DNA: TGTGCCAGTAGTACCCGACAGGGGGAAGCTTTCTTT.

The gene calls are TRBV6-5 and TRBJ1-5; D is uncertain. V was pared by 6 bases and J by 0 bases, with 9 bases between. From germline, CDR1 is MNHEY and CDR2 SVGAGI. The CDR3 runs to 14 residues. The CDR3 DNA reads TGTGCCAGCAGGGCAGCGGATAGCAATCAGCCCCAGCATTTT. Amino acids: CASRAADSNQPQHF.

This chain links TRBV28 with TRBJ2-7; 7 bases are shared with TRBD2. CDR1 is MDHEN, CDR2 SYDVKM, per germline. The CDR3 is made up of 17 amino acids. The J segment lost 1 base and the V segment lost 5 bases, leaving 14 bases of the junction unmatched. The CDR3, as DNA: TGTGCCAGCAGTCCCCGGAGATGGGGGGGAAGTTCCTACGAGCAGTACTTC. Translating gives CASSPRRWGGSSYEQYF.

This clone has just a few counts. The chain is built from TRBV18 and TRBJ2-5; 8 bases agree with TRBD1. Trimming took 3 bases from V and 4 from J; bases not matched to a gene: 4. Germline values: CDR1 KGHSH, CDR2 LQKENI. The CDR3 consists of 14 residues. This CDR3 is CASSPTGVRETQYF. CDR3 sequence (DNA): TGTGCCAGCTCACCGACAGGGGTGAGAGAGACCCAGTACTTC. The whole variable domain, filled in from reference TRBV18 and TRBJ2-5, reads NAGVMQNPRHLVRRRGQEARLRCSPMKGHSHVYWYRQLPEEGLKFMVYLQKENIIDESGMPKERFSAEFPKEGPSILRIQQVVRGDSAAYFCASSPTGVRETQYFGPGTRLLVL.

As to this clone: Other DNA sequences of this sample code for an identical CDR3. The V gene is TRBV5-8, the J gene TRBJ2-7; the match to TRBD2 covers 7 bases. J was trimmed by 1 base and V by 5 bases; bases with no gene match: 6. CDR3 size: 14 residues. CDR1 and CDR2 from the germline V gene are SGHTS and YDEGEE. The DNA for the CDR3 is TGTGCCAGCAGTTCCCGCGGGAGATCCTACGAGCAGTACTTC. Translated: CASSSRGRSYEQYF.

The chain has TRBV28 and TRBJ2-6, with D hard to call. The V end was cut by 5 bases, the J end by 0 bases, with 8 bases between. Germline CDR1 MDHEN, CDR2 SYDVKM. The CDR3 runs to 15 residues. CDR3 loop: CASSVISSGANVLTF. CDR3 nucleotides: TGTGCCAGCAGTGTCATTAGCTCTGGGGCCAACGTCCTGACTTTC.

This chain links TRBV24-1 with TRBJ2-3; TRBD2 matches at 9 bases. This CDR3 comprises 16 residues. V lost 4 bases and J lost 2; bases outside the gene matches: 6. CDR1 and CDR2 from the germline V gene are KGHDR and SFDVKD. CDR3 nucleotide sequence: TGTGCCACCAGTGACTTCGTAGCGGGAGTCACAGATACGCAGTATTTT. Its translation: CATSDFVAGVTDTQYF.

The rearrangement uses TRBV5-1 and TRBJ2-3, with TRBD1 matching 8 bases. The germline gives CDR1 SGHRS, CDR2 YFSETQ. V was pared by 0 bases and J by 4 bases, with 16 bases of the junction left unmatched. This CDR3 has 19 amino acids. DNA for the CDR3: TGCGCCAGCAGCTTGGCCCTACAGGGGGGAGCGAATAGGGCAGATACGCAGTATTTT. Encoded protein: CASSLALQGGANRADTQYF.